Listed below are T cell receptor beta chains from one sample, sequenced in a study of T cell responses to AZD1222 COVID-19 vaccine. Profiling relied on immunoSEQ multiplex PCR, and the TCRdb table lists in-frame clones only, not all of them. The data contain tens of thousands of clones, about nine tenths of them singletons. Sequencing was performed on peripheral blood, taken 28 days after the second AZD1222 dose. These receptor sequences come from an adult who received the AZD1222 COVID-19 vaccine. CDR3s include the opening cysteine and the closing phenylalanine or tryptophan. Fields, in order: clone size, J gene, CDR3 length, D gene, V gene, CDR3 protein, CDR3 DNA. A D gene is named only where the DNA matches it firmly. The listing skips clone size in some rows; elsewhere it reads once, few, many or a size class.

once | TRBJ2-7 | 15 | . | TRBV5-1 | CASSLFGTDPEEQYF | TGCGCCAGCAGCTTGTTCGGGACGGACCCCGAGGAGCAGTACTTC
. | TRBJ2-3 | 14 | TRBD2 | TRBV7-2 | CASSTAGGFDTQYF | TGTGCCAGCAGCACCGCGGGGGGATTTGATACGCAGTATTTT
. | TRBJ1-5 | 13 | . | TRBV30 | CAWSVDSNQPQHF | TGTGCCTGGAGTGTTGATAGCAATCAGCCCCAGCATTTT
. | TRBJ1-1 | 12 | . | TRBV18 | CASSLRENEAFF | TGTGCCAGCTCACTAAGGGAGAATGAAGCTTTCTTT
. | TRBJ2-1 | 15 | TRBD2 | TRBV7-8 | CASSLLGAGVNEQFF | TGTGCCAGCAGCTTACTCGGCGCGGGAGTTAATGAGCAGTTCTTC
. | TRBJ2-5 | 18 | TRBD2 | TRBV19 | CASSTILAGGTLGETQYF | TGTGCCAGTAGTACAATACTAGCGGGAGGAACCTTGGGAGAGACCCAGTACTTC
. | TRBJ1-2 | 14 | . | TRBV27 | CASRMRRVGYGYTF | TGTGCCAGCAGGATGAGACGGGTTGGCTATGGCTACACCTTC
. | TRBJ1-2 | 14 | TRBD1 | TRBV5-6 | CASSPGQGYHGYTF | TGTGCCAGCAGCCCCGGACAGGGGTACCATGGCTACACCTTC
. | TRBJ2-3 | 14 | . | TRBV6-2/TRBV6-3 | CASSYWQRTDTQYF | TGTGCCAGCAGTTATTGGCAGCGCACAGATACGCAGTATTTT
. | TRBJ2-5 | 16 | TRBD2 | TRBV7-9 | CASSEGTSGRVETQYF | TGTGCCAGCAGCGAAGGGACTAGCGGGAGGGTGGAGACCCAGTACTTC
. | TRBJ1-6 | 15 | TRBD1 | TRBV18 | CASSRDRGRDSPLHF | TGTGCCAGCTCCCGGGACAGGGGGCGCGATTCACCCCTCCACTTT
. | TRBJ1-4 | 14 | . | TRBV27 | CASSPGTDLVELFF | TGTGCCAGCAGTCCGGGGACGGACCTCGTGGAACTGTTTTTT
. | TRBJ2-3 | 16 | . | TRBV19 | CASSIAPTGIADTQYF | TGTGCCAGTAGTATAGCCCCCACAGGGATCGCAGATACGCAGTATTTT
once | TRBJ1-3 | 15 | . | TRBV15 | CATSSQGTSGNTIYF | TGTGCCACCAGCTCCCAGGGCACTTCTGGAAACACCATATATTTT
once | TRBJ2-3 | 14 | TRBD2 | TRBV10-3 | CATAAGVKTDTQYF | TGTGCCACTGCAGCGGGAGTAAAGACAGATACGCAGTATTTT
once | TRBJ2-2 | 15 | . | TRBV18 | CASSPPSGYTGELFF | TGTGCCAGCTCACCACCGTCAGGGTACACCGGGGAGCTGTTTTTT
. | TRBJ1-2 | 14 | TRBD1 | TRBV7-2 | CASSLAGTGGGYTF | TGTGCCAGCAGCTTAGCTGGGACAGGCGGGGGCTACACCTTC
. | TRBJ1-1 | 16 | TRBD1 | TRBV7-9 | CASSLGMQGARTEAFF | TGTGCCAGCAGCTTAGGGATGCAGGGGGCGAGAACTGAAGCTTTCTTT
. | TRBJ1-2 | 15 | TRBD1 | TRBV6-5 | CASSSTGTGYRGYTF | TGTGCCAGCAGTTCCACCGGGACAGGGTATCGTGGCTACACCTTC
. | TRBJ2-3 | 19 | TRBD2 | TRBV5-4 | CASSQRQTSGSFGTDTQYF | TGTGCCAGCAGCCAGCGCCAGACTAGCGGGAGTTTTGGCACAGATACGCAGTATTTT
. | TRBJ1-1 | 15 | TRBD1 | TRBV4-1 | CASSQEDRAGTEAFF | TGCGCCAGCAGCCAAGAGGACAGGGCCGGAACTGAAGCTTTCTTT
. | TRBJ1-3 | 16 | . | TRBV5-1 | CASSSSGQAAGNTIYF | TGCGCCAGCAGCTCCTCGGGGCAGGCCGCGGGAAACACCATATATTTT
. | TRBJ2-3 | 16 | . | TRBV3-1/TRBV3-2 | CASSQEYGIITDTQYF | TGTGCCAGCAGCCAAGAATACGGGATCATCACAGATACGCAGTATTTT
. | TRBJ1-2 | 14 | TRBD1 | TRBV19 | CASSILTGEAGYTF | TGTGCCAGTAGTATACTGACAGGGGAAGCTGGCTACACCTTC
. | TRBJ1-2 | 14 | TRBD1 | TRBV4-3 | CASSHTGGGHGYTF | TGCGCCAGCAGCCACACAGGGGGCGGTCATGGCTACACCTTC
once | TRBJ1-1 | 16 | . | TRBV30 | CAWRVKGLLEGTEAFF | TGTGCCTGGAGGGTCAAGGGACTATTGGAGGGCACTGAAGCTTTCTTT
. | TRBJ1-4 | 12 | . | TRBV6-5 | CASSYRGGKLFF | TGTGCCAGCAGTTACAGGGGGGGAAAACTGTTTTTT
. | TRBJ2-2 | 16 | TRBD1 | TRBV2 | CASSYRDRGGTGELFF | TGTGCCAGCAGTTACCGGGACAGGGGAGGGACCGGGGAGCTGTTTTTT
. | TRBJ1-1 | 13 | . | TRBV29-1 | CSVEAGRKAEAFF | TGCAGCGTTGAAGCAGGGAGGAAAGCTGAAGCTTTCTTT
. | TRBJ1-1 | 12 | . | TRBV5-1 | CASSGANTEAFF | TGCGCCAGCAGCGGCGCGAACACTGAAGCTTTCTTT
. | TRBJ2-2 | 14 | . | TRBV19 | CASSVGGNTGELFF | TGTGCCTCCTCGGTCGGGGGGAACACCGGGGAGCTGTTTTTT
. | TRBJ1-1 | 13 | . | TRBV14 | CASSQEVLLGAFF | TGTGCCAGCAGCCAAGAGGTTCTCCTAGGCGCTTTCTTT
. | TRBJ2-7 | 14 | . | TRBV4-3 | CASSPTRVGLGQYF | TGCGCCAGCAGCCCCACTAGGGTTGGGCTTGGGCAGTACTTC
. | TRBJ1-3 | 15 | . | TRBV5-4 | CASSVQGSSGNTIYF | TGTGCCAGCAGCGTACAGGGTAGTTCTGGAAACACCATATATTTT
. | TRBJ1-6 | 15 | . | TRBV7-8 | CASTPQGITNSPLHF | TGTGCCAGCACCCCTCAGGGAATTACAAATTCACCCCTCCACTTT
. | TRBJ1-2 | 14 | . | TRBV6-2/TRBV6-3 | CASSYSRGNYGYTF | TGTGCCAGCAGTTACTCGAGGGGGAACTATGGCTACACCTTC
few | TRBJ1-4 | 14 | . | TRBV5-1 | CASSLSSTDEKLFF | TGCGCCAGCAGCTTGTCCTCCACGGATGAAAAACTGTTTTTT
once | TRBJ1-2 | 15 | TRBD1 | TRBV6-6 | CASSAAGQGLRGYTF | TGTGCCAGCAGTGCGGCCGGACAGGGTCTAAGAGGCTACACCTTC
few | TRBJ1-2 | 17 | TRBD1 | TRBV14 | CASSRNWDSQVNYGYTF | TGTGCCAGCAGCCGAAATTGGGACAGCCAAGTTAACTATGGCTACACCTTC
. | TRBJ1-6 | 17 | TRBD1 | TRBV4-1 | CASSQASGTGGNSPLHF | TGCGCCAGCAGCCAAGCGTCAGGGACAGGGGGTAATTCACCCCTCCACTTT
. | TRBJ2-2 | 18 | TRBD2 | TRBV7-6 | CASSLVRLGGRNTGELFF | TGTGCCAGCAGCTTAGTAAGACTCGGCGGGAGGAACACCGGGGAGCTGTTTTTT
once | TRBJ1-3 | 13 | . | TRBV29-1 | CSVAWTVGNTIYF | TGCAGCGTTGCCTGGACAGTTGGAAACACCATATATTTT
once | TRBJ2-7 | 14 | TRBD1 | TRBV7-2 | CASSSGQGLNEQYF | TGTGCCAGCAGCTCGGGACAGGGTCTAAACGAGCAGTACTTC
. | TRBJ1-6 | 15 | . | TRBV6-6 | CASSYDSSYNSPLHF | TGTGCCAGCAGTTACGACAGTTCCTATAATTCACCCCTCCACTTT
. | TRBJ1-3 | 14 | . | TRBV6-5 | CASSYEVSGNTIYF | TGTGCCAGCAGTTATGAGGTCTCTGGAAACACCATATATTTT
. | TRBJ2-7 | 15 | . | TRBV4-2 | CASSHYKGEVYEQYF | TGTGCCAGCAGCCACTACAAGGGTGAGGTGTACGAGCAGTACTTC
once | TRBJ1-1 | 14 | . | TRBV15 | CATSLGARGTEAFF | TGTGCCACCAGTCTTGGGGCCAGGGGCACTGAAGCTTTCTTT
. | TRBJ2-5 | 15 | . | TRBV15 | CATSRAQGKQETQYF | TGTGCCACCAGCAGAGCCCAGGGTAAACAAGAGACCCAGTACTTC
. | TRBJ1-6 | 17 | TRBD1 | TRBV25-1 | CASSAIRTGPYNSPLHF | TGTGCCAGCAGTGCCATAAGGACAGGCCCCTATAATTCACCCCTCCACTTT
once | TRBJ1-5 | 16 | . | TRBV24-1 | CATSGPGHHSNQPQHF | TGTGCCACCAGTGGACCGGGACACCATAGCAATCAGCCCCAGCATTTT
. | TRBJ2-3 | 15 | . | TRBV14 | CASSQGDKSTDTQYF | TGTGCCAGCAGCCAAGGGGACAAAAGCACAGATACGCAGTATTTT
few | TRBJ1-2 | 12 | . | TRBV28 | CASSPTVYGYTF | TGTGCCAGCAGTCCAACAGTTTATGGCTACACCTTC
. | TRBJ1-1 | 15 | TRBD1 | TRBV2 | CASRRDRGQNTEAFF | TGTGCCAGCAGGAGGGACAGGGGGCAGAACACTGAAGCTTTCTTT
. | TRBJ1-2 | 15 | . | TRBV5-6 | CASSRYTAADYGYTF | TGTGCCAGCAGCCGTTATACAGCGGCGGACTATGGCTACACCTTC
. | TRBJ2-1 | 15 | TRBD2 | TRBV19 | CASSAGLAGLDEQFF | TGTGCCAGTAGTGCGGGACTAGCGGGATTGGATGAGCAGTTCTTC